The subject of this entry is one T cell receptor beta chain. Its binding antigen is unknown. Qualities for individual bases were not recorded, and no much larger clone is one base off. A total of 25 to 35 patients with locally advanced or metastatic urothelial carcinoma, treated at Memorial Sloan Kettering on a trial protocol, made up the cohort. Peripheral blood mononuclear cells were collected pretreatment and during treatment, with between 1 and 8 total time points obtained per patient. The Qiagen DNeasy Blood extraction kit was used to purify genomic DNA from total PBMCs and from tumor samples. PBMCs were collected pretreatment and during treatment, and were isolated and stored as previously described. These data come from a study of PD-L1 blockade in urothelial cancer (dated by TCRdb to 2015 to 2018). Regarding the study in general: Every patient began therapy in 2014 and was given atezolizumab 1,200 mg intravenously every 3 weeks. Blood samples gave median yields of approximately 130,000 T cells and over 80,000 unique TCRs, along with a median clonality of 0.080. Durable clinical benefit was achieved by nine patients and was not achieved by 20 patients. Pretreatment blood TCR-seq was available for nearly 30 patients, at least one posttreatment blood collection was obtained for about 25 patients, and tumor TCR-seq was available for about 25 patients. Durable clinical benefit was defined as a progression-free survival longer than 6 months, and TCR features were additionally tested against progression-free survival and overall survival. Patients had an ECOG performance status of 0 or 1 and had received between 0 and 3 prior chemotherapy regimens. Blood samples were analyzed at 3 weeks after treatment start (second dose) and at 6 weeks after treatment start. Whole exome sequencing and RNA sequencing of pretreatment tumors were performed alongside TCR sequencing in the same patients. The study, an exploratory multi-omic analysis, examined somatic, immune and clinical correlates of response to PD-L1 blockade with atezolizumab in urothelial cancer. About nine tenths of the roughly 30 patients were males with bladder-origin urothelial cancer, and about 65% of the roughly 30 reported a prior smoking history. Pretreatment tumor samples, along with matched peripheral blood collected serially before and after atezolizumab treatment, underwent TCR sequencing.

To estimate absolute template abundance from read counts, synthetic TCR analog templates were spiked into each PCR. The immunoSEQ assay was used to amplify TCRbeta CDR3 regions from genomic DNA with bias-controlled V and J gene primers. Rearranged TCRbeta segments were sequenced at approximately 20X coverage. In the authors' own workflow: Sequencing errors were corrected by clustering and CDR3s were annotated against IMGT to assign V, D and J genes. Out-of-frame and stop-codon sequences were excluded, and only productive TCRbeta rearrangements were used in downstream analyses. To compute clonality, Shannon entropy was normalized by the log of the number of unique productive sequences and then subtracted from one. Fisher's exact test with Benjamini-Hochberg correction, at a threshold of adjusted p below 0.01, was used to find clones that differed between time points or between blood and tumor. TCRdb obtained this table from immuneACCESS and retained in-frame rearrangements with V and J assigned. These tables miss some clones; where compared with another copy, unresolved V genes account for less than half of the shortfall, and the remainder is unexplained. That table furnishes V, J and clone size, whereas the DNA furnished D and trimming. The sample profile shows tens of thousands of clones; about 89% of them were found once. Approximately 2% of the sample lies in the top ten.

On the study overall, not on this receptor specifically: Patients with durable benefit showed greater expansion of tumor-associated TCR clones in peripheral blood 3 weeks after starting treatment (n ≈ 21, p = 0.022). Because of the small sample size (n ≈ 28) and the many exploratory analyses performed, the results are intended to be regarded as hypothesis-generating. A pretreatment peripheral blood TCR clonality below the median was linked to improved progression-free and overall survival.

Here the sequenced sample was PBMCs, taken around atezolizumab (anti-PD-L1) treatment. This clonotype was sampled from a man aged 60 to 75 with urothelial cancer.

The DNA sequence is given as TGTGCCAGCAGCCCCATGACAGGAATTGCAACTAATGAAAAACTGTTTTTT. It translates to CASSPMTGIATNEKLFF. This receptor chain uses TRBV13 and TRBJ1-4; the best D guess is TRBD1, with 6 bases matching. Reading from cysteine to phenylalanine, the CDR3 counts 17 amino acids. The kept DNA is CDR3 alone, 51 bases in frame from the first base. The germline V gene (reference sequence) supplies CDR1 PRHDT and CDR2 FYEKMQ. V sheds 5 bases and J sheds 0 bases, leaving 16 bases between their ends.